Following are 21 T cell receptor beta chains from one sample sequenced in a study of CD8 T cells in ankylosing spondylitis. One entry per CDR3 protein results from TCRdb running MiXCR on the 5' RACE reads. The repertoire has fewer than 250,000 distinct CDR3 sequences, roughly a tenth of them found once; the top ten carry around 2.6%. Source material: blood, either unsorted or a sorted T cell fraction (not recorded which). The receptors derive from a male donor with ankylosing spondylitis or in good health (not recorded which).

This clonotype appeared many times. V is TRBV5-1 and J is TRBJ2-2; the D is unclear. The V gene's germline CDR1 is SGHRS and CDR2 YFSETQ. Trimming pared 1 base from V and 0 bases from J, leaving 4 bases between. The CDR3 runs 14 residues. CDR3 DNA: TGCGCCAGCAGCTTGAGAACGAACACCGGGGAGCTGTTTTTT. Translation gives CASSLRTNTGELFF.

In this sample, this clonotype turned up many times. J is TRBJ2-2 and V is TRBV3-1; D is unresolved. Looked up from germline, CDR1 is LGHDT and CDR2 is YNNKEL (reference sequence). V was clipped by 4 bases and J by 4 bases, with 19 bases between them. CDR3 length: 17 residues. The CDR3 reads CASSPPSGRTATGELFF. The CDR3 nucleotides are TGTGCCAGCAGCCCCCCCTCGGGCCGGACGGCCACCGGGGAGCTGTTTTTT.

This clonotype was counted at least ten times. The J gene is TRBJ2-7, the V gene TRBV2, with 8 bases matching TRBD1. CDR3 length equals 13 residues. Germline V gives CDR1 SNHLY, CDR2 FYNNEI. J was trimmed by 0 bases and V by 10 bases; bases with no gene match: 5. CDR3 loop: CATGQGVSYEQYF. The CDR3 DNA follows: TGTGCCACAGGACAGGGAGTCTCCTACGAGCAGTACTTC.

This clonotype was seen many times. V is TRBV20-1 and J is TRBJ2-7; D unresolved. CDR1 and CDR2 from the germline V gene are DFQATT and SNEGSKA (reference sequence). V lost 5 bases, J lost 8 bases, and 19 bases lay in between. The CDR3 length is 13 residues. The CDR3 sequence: CSAARPGYVQQYF. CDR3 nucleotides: TGCAGTGCTGCTAGACCTGGGTACGTGCAGCAGTACTTC.

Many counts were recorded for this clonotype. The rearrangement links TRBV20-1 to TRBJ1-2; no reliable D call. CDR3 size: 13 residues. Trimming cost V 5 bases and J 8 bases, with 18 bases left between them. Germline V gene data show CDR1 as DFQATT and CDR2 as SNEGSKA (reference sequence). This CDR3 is CSAGLDLFAGYTF. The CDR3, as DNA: TGCAGTGCTGGACTTGACCTATTCGCGGGCTACACCTTC.

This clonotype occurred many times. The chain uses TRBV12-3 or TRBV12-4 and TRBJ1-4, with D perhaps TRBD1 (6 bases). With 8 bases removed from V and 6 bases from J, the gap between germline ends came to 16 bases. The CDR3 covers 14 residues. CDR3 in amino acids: CASGTSGGYEKLFF. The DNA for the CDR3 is TGTGCCAGCGGGACAAGTGGAGGGTATGAAAAACTGTTTTTT.

Written as DNA, the CDR3 is TGTGCCAGCAGCACCCGGACGCGGGGCGAGCAGTACTTC. Translated: CASSTRTRGEQYF. The J gene is TRBJ2-7, the V gene TRBV7-2; tentative D call: TRBD2 (6 bases). This CDR3 is built from 13 residues. Germline V CDR1 and CDR2: SGHTA, FQGNSA. V lost 5 bases, J lost 6 bases, and 14 bases lay in between.

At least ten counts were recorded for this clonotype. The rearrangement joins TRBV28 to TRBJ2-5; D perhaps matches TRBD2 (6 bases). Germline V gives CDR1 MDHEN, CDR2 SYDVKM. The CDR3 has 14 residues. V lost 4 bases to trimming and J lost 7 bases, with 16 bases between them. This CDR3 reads CASSSAPKRVTQYF. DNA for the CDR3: TGTGCCAGCAGTTCTGCGCCTAAGCGGGTGACCCAGTACTTC.

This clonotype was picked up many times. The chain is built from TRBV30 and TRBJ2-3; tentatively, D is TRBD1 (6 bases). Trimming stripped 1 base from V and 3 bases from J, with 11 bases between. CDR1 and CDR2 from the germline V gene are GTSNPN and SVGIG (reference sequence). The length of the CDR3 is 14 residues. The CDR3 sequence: CAWSGGRGTDTQYF. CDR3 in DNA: TGTGCCTGGAGTGGGGGGCGAGGGACAGATACGCAGTATTTT.

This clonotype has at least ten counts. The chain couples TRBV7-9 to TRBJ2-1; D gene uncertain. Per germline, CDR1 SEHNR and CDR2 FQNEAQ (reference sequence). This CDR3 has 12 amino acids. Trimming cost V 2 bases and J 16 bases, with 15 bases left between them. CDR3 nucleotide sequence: TGTGCCAGCAGCTTATTGACCGGATTATATTTCTTC. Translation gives CASSLLTGLYFF.

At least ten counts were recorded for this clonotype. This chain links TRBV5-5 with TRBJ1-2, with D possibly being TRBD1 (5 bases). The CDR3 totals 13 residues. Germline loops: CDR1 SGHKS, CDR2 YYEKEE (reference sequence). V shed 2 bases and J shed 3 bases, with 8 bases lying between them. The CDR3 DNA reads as TGTGCCAGCAGCTTAGGGACGGACTATGGCTACACCTTC. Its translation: CASSLGTDYGYTF.

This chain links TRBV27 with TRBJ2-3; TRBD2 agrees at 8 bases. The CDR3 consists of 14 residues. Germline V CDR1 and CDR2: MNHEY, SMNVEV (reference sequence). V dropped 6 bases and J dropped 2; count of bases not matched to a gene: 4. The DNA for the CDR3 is TGTGCCAGCAGGAGGACTAGCCCCACAGATACGCAGTATTTT. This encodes CASRRTSPTDTQYF.

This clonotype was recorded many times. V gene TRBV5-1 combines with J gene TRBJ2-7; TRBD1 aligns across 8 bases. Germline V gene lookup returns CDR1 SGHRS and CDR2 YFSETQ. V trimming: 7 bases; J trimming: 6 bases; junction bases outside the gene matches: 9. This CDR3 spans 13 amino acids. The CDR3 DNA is TGCGCCAGCCGACCGGACAGGGCGGGCGAGCAGTACTTC. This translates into CASRPDRAGEQYF.

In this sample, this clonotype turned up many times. As DNA, the CDR3 is TGCGCCAGCAGCTCGGGGGACAGTCTGAACACTGAAGCTTTCTTT. This translates into CASSSGDSLNTEAFF. J is TRBJ1-1 and V is TRBV5-1; 7 nucleotides line up with TRBD1. Germline CDR1 is SGHRS and CDR2 is YFSETQ. There are 15 residues in the CDR3. V lost 3 bases and J lost 0; bases outside the gene matches: 5.

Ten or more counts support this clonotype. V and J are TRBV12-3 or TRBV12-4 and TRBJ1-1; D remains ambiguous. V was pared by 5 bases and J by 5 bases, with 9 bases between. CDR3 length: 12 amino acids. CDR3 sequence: CASSNVPTEAFF. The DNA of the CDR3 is TGTGCCAGCAGTAACGTCCCAACTGAAGCTTTCTTT.

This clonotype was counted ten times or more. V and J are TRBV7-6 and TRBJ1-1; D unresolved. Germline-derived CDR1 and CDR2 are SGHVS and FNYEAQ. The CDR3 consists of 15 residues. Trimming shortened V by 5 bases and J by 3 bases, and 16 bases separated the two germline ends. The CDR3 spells CASSPHWGRDTEAFF. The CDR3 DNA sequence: TGTGCCAGCAGCCCACACTGGGGTCGAGACACTGAAGCTTTCTTT.

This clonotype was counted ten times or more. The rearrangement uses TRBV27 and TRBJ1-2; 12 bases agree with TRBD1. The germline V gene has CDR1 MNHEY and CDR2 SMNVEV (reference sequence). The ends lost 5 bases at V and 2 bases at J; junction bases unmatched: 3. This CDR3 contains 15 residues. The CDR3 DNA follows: TGTGCCAGCAGTAGGGGGACAGGGGGCAACTATGGCTACACCTTC. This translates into CASSRGTGGNYGYTF.

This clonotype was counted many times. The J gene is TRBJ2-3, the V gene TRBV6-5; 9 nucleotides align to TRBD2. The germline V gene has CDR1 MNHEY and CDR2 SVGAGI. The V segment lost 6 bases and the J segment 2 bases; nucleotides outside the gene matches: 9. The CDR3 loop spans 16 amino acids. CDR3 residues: CASSPGTSSLTDTQYF. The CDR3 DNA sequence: TGTGCCAGCAGCCCGGGGACTAGCAGTCTCACAGATACGCAGTATTTT.

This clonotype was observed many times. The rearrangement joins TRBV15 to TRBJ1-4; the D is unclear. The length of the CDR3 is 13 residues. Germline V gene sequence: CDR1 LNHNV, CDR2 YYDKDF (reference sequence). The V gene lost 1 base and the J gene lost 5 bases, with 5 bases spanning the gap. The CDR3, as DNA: TGTGCCACCAGCAGAGCCGGGAATGAAAAACTGTTTTTT. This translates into CATSRAGNEKLFF.

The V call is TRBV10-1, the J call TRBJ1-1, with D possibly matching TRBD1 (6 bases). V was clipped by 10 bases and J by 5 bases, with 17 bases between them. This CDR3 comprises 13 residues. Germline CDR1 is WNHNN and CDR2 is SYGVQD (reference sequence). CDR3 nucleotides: TGCGCCACCAGACAGTCAAGGGGGACTGAAGCTTTCTTT. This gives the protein CATRQSRGTEAFF.

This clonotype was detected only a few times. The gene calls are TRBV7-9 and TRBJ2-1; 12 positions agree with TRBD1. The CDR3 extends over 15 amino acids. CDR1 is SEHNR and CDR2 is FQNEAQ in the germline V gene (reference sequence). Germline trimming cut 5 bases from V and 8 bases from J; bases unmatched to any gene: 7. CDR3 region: CASSVTGTGGDEQFF. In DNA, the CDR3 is TGTGCCAGCAGCGTTACCGGGACAGGGGGCGATGAGCAGTTCTTC.